This entry lists 17 T cell receptor beta chains sequenced from one sample in a study of T cell responses to AZD1222 COVID-19 vaccine. Using immunoSEQ multiplex PCR, the repertoire was profiled, and TCRdb retains in-frame clones only, with some absent. In the table there are about 130,000 clones, over 75% of which are singletons. This sample comprised peripheral blood, obtained on day 0 of AZD1222 vaccination. Every receptor here comes from an adult in good health.

This rearrangement joins TRBV30 to TRBJ1-6; tentatively, D is TRBD1 (5 bases). The ends were cut back, 0 bases at V and 10 bases at J, with 13 bases in the middle. This CDR3 has 14 amino acids. CDR1 and CDR2 (germline): GTSNPN, SVGIG (reference sequence). CDR3 sequence: CAWSVGVAGSPLHF. In DNA, the CDR3 is TGTGCCTGGAGTGTGGGGGTGGCGGGGTCACCCCTCCACTTT.

The V call is TRBV19, the J call TRBJ1-5; the D is unclear. CDR1 is LNHDA, CDR2 SQIVND, per germline (reference sequence). Trimming removed 6 bases at V and 1 base at J, with 7 bases between. CDR3 size: 13 residues. CDR3 in DNA: TGTGCCAGTAGCCTCCAAAGCAATCAGCCCCAGCATTTT. It yields the protein CASSLQSNQPQHF.

This chain uses TRBV7-2 with TRBJ2-7, with 9 bases lining up with TRBD1. This CDR3 is built from 15 residues. CDR1 and CDR2 (germline): SGHTA, FQGNSA. V gave up 2 bases and J gave up 4 bases; unmatched junction bases: 6. The CDR3 protein is CASSLPPGQGYEQYF. The DNA for the CDR3 is TGTGCCAGCAGCTTACCCCCGGGACAGGGTTACGAGCAGTACTTC.

This clone was seen just once. The chain links TRBV5-6 to TRBJ1-2, with unresolved D. The CDR3 totals 13 residues. Germline V gene sequence: CDR1 SGHDT, CDR2 YYEEEE. Trimming left V 3 bases short and J 10 bases short, with 16 bases between. DNA of the CDR3: TGTGCCAGCAGCTCGGACGGACGTCTCGCCTACACCTTC. Translating it yields CASSSDGRLAYTF.

V gene TRBV18 combines with J gene TRBJ1-1, with unresolved D. The CDR3 is 13 amino acids. Trimming left V 3 bases short and J 8 bases short, with 13 bases between. The germline V gene encodes CDR1 KGHSH and CDR2 LQKENI. The CDR3 coding sequence is TGTGCCAGCTCACCGGCCGCGAAGACAGAAGCTTTCTTT. Protein product: CASSPAAKTEAFF.

Here the CDR3 DNA reads TGTGCCAGCAGGTACACAGGGTGGCAGACCCAGTACTTC. Its translation: CASRYTGWQTQYF. The chain joins TRBV27 to TRBJ2-5, with a weak D call TRBD1 (6 bases). Trimming stripped 6 bases from V and 6 bases from J, with 14 bases between. Per the germline V gene, CDR1 is MNHEY and CDR2 is SMNVEV (reference sequence). This CDR3 has 13 residues.

Only a few counts were recorded for this clone. J is TRBJ1-1 and V is TRBV9; D remains unclear. V lost 0 bases and J lost 8, with 14 bases in between. Germline V gene lookup returns CDR1 SGDLS and CDR2 YYNGEE. CDR3 length: 14 amino acids. This chain's CDR3 is CASSVGNLAQEAFF. The CDR3 DNA sequence: TGTGCCAGCAGCGTAGGGAATCTGGCACAAGAAGCTTTCTTT. The variable domain in full, completed from reference TRBV9 and TRBJ1-1, reads DSGVTQTPKHLITATGQRVTLRCSPRSGDLSVYWYQQSLDQGLQFLIQYYNGEERAKGNILERFSAQQFPDLHSELNLSSLELGDSALYFCASSVGNLAQEAFFGQGTRLTVV.

This sequence joins TRBV19 and TRBJ1-4; 8 positions match TRBD1. V shed 6 bases and J 8 bases; nucleotides not matched to a gene: 14. The CDR3 contains 16 residues. The V gene's germline CDR1 is LNHDA and CDR2 SQIVND (reference sequence). The CDR3 DNA reads as TGTGCCAGTAGCAACATCGGACAGGGTAGAGGGGAAAAACTGTTTTTT. Translating gives CASSNIGQGRGEKLFF.

The chain combines TRBV7-8 with TRBJ1-4, with 7 bases lining up with TRBD1. V trimming: 5 bases; J trimming: 0 bases; junction bases outside the gene matches: 9. Germline V lookup: CDR1 SGHVS, CDR2 FQNEAQ. CDR3 size: 17 residues. The CDR3 loop is CASSKGGGRTTNEKLFF. CDR3 in DNA: TGTGCCAGCAGCAAGGGAGGGGGCCGTACAACTAATGAAAAACTGTTTTTT. Variable domain in full (rest from reference TRBV7-8 and TRBJ1-4): GAGVSQSPRYKVAKRGQDVALRCDPISGHVSLFWYQQALGQGPEFLTYFQNEAQLDKSGLPSDRFFAERPEGSVSTLKIQRTQQEDSAVYLCASSKGGGRTTNEKLFFGSGTQLSVL.

The chain recombines TRBV30 with TRBJ1-1; D gene uncertain. The CDR3 sequence is 13 residues long. The V gene's germline CDR1 is GTSNPN and CDR2 SVGIG (reference sequence). The V gene lost 2 bases and the J gene lost 1 base, with 8 bases spanning the gap. The CDR3 loop reads CAWSSSRNTEAFF. DNA for the CDR3: TGTGCCTGGAGTTCCTCACGGAACACTGAAGCTTTCTTT. The whole variable domain, filled in from reference TRBV30 and TRBJ1-1, reads SQTIHQWPATLVQPVGSPLSLECTVEGTSNPNLYWYRQAAGRGLQLLFYSVGIGQISSEVPQNLSASRPQDRQFILSSKKLLLSDSGFYLCAWSSSRNTEAFFGQGTRLTVV.

This clone showed up just a few times. The CDR3, as DNA: TGTGCCAGCAGTTCGGGACAGGGTAACACGTGGCAGTACTTC. Residues: CASSSGQGNTWQYF. The genes are TRBV6-6 and TRBJ2-7, with 9 bases matching TRBD1. The V segment lost 4 bases and the J segment 9 bases; nucleotides outside the gene matches: 10. The CDR3 extends over 14 amino acids. The germline V gene has CDR1 MNHNY and CDR2 SVGAGI (reference sequence).

V and J are TRBV20-1 and TRBJ2-7, with D hard to call. Germline V gives CDR1 DFQATT, CDR2 SNEGSKA (reference sequence). The CDR3 is 10 amino acids. V was pared by 6 bases and J by 6 bases, with 9 bases between. CDR3 residues: CSANGGEQYF. The CDR3 DNA reads as TGCAGTGCGAATGGTGGCGAGCAGTACTTC.

This chain uses TRBV7-6 with TRBJ1-1, with D uncertain. Trimming stripped 3 bases from V and 0 bases from J, with 8 bases between. Germline CDR1 and CDR2: SGHVS and FNYEAQ. The CDR3 is 14 residues long. For the CDR3, the DNA is TGTGCCAGCAGCTTGAGGCAATTGAACACTGAAGCTTTCTTT. Its translation: CASSLRQLNTEAFF.

This clone was recorded many times. The rearrangement joins TRBV6-4 to TRBJ2-3; 11 nucleotides agree with TRBD2. V was pared by 4 bases and J by 2 bases, with 2 bases of the junction left unmatched. From germline, CDR1 is MRHNA and CDR2 SNTAGT. The CDR3 totals 15 residues. This CDR3 is CASSGTSGPTDTQYF. CDR3 nucleotide sequence: TGTGCCAGCAGTGGGACTAGCGGGCCCACAGATACGCAGTATTTT.

The rearrangement uses TRBV10-3 and TRBJ1-1, with unresolved D. This CDR3 has 13 residues. V was trimmed by 1 base and J by 6 bases, leaving 9 bases between them. Per the germline V gene, CDR1 is ENHRY and CDR2 is SYGVKD. The CDR3 spells CAISEYQLAEAFF. The CDR3 DNA reads TGTGCCATCAGTGAGTACCAGCTCGCTGAAGCTTTCTTT.

J is TRBJ2-4 and V is TRBV11-3; D is unresolved. The germline V and J ends were trimmed by 1 base and 5 bases, with 9 bases remaining between them. The length of the CDR3 is 14 residues. Germline assignment: CDR1 SGHNT and CDR2 YENEEA. The CDR3 nucleotides read TGTGCCAGCAGCTTAGGGGTCTCCGAAAACATTCAGTACTTC. It codes for CASSLGVSENIQYF. The full variable domain, rest sourced from reference TRBV11-3 and TRBJ2-4, is EAGVVQSPRYKIIEKKQPVAFWCNPISGHNTLYWYLQNLGQGPELLIRYENEEAVDDSQLPKDRFSAERLKGVDSTLKIQPAELGDSAVYLCASSLGVSENIQYFGAGTRLSVL.

This clone has only one observation. The chain recombines TRBV6-2 or TRBV6-3 with TRBJ1-2; 9 bases align to TRBD1. The CDR3 length is 13 residues. V lost 6 bases, J lost 5 bases, and 4 bases stayed unmatched. Germline assignment: CDR1 MNHEY and CDR2 SVGEGT. CDR3 DNA sequence: TGTGCCAGCAGCCGGACAGGGGAATATGGCTACACCTTC. It codes for CASSRTGEYGYTF.